The T cell receptor (beta chain) described here comes from a study of cytomegalovirus exposure and HLA in healthy donors. CDR1 is KGHSH and CDR2 is LQKENI in the germline V gene. V gave up 6 bases and J gave up 4 bases, with 16 bases separating them. The CDR3 is 15 residues long. Primers: 60 Vbeta forward and 13 Jbeta reverse. Per the authors' pipeline: About 11 million of the about 80 million unique TCR beta chains counted in a later analysis were shared. The method was immunoSEQ multiplex PCR; TCRdb's version includes in-frame clones alone and lacks a portion of them. The V and J calls and clone size are taken from that table; D and trimming were inferred from the DNA. This sample carries about 190,000 clones, 70% to 75% of them seen once, and the ten largest clones take approximately 4.8%.

Sequenced material: PBMCs. This clonotype was obtained from a young man in good health and CMV-seropositive. The rearrangement uses TRBV18 and TRBJ2-1, with D possibly TRBD2 on 5 matching bases. The CDR3 bases are TGTGCCAGCTCCTCTGCGAGGGAGAGTTACAATGAGCAGTTCTTC. This encodes CASSSARESYNEQFF.